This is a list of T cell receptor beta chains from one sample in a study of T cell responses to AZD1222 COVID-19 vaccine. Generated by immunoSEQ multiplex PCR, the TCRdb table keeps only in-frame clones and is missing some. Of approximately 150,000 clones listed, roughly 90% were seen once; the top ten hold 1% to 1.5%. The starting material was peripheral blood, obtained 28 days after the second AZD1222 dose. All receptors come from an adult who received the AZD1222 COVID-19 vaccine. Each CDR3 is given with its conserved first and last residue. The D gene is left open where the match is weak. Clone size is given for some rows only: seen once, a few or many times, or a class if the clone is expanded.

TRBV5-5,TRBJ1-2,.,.,TGTGCCAGCAGCCGGGACACCTATGGCTACACCTTC,CASSRDTYGYTF
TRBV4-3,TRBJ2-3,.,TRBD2,TGCGCCAGCAGCCAAGATTTCACTAGCGGGGGCACAGATACGCAGTATTTT,CASSQDFTSGGTDTQYF
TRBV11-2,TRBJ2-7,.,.,TGTGCCAGCAGCTCTAGTTCTCCCTACGAGCAGTACTTC,CASSSSSPYEQYF
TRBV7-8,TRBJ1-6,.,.,TGTGCCAGCAGCTTATTACAGTCAAATTCACCCCTCCACTTT,CASSLLQSNSPLHF
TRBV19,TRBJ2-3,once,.,TGTGCCAGTAGTATTTGGGGGAGCACAGATACGCAGTATTTT,CASSIWGSTDTQYF
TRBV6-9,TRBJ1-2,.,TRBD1,TGTGCCAGCATCCTTCGGACAGGGAGGGACTATGGCTACACCTTC,CASILRTGRDYGYTF
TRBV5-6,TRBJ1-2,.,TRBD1,TGTGCCAGCAGCTTCGGGACAGCTAACTATGGCTACACCTTC,CASSFGTANYGYTF
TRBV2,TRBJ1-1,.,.,TGTGCCAGCAGTGACACCCACATGAACACTGAAGCTTTCTTT,CASSDTHMNTEAFF
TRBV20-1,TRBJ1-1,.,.,TGCAGTGCTAGTTTCACGAACACTGAAGCTTTCTTT,CSASFTNTEAFF
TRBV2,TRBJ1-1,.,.,TGTGCCAGCAGCGGGACGGCGAACACTGAAGCTTTCTTT,CASSGTANTEAFF